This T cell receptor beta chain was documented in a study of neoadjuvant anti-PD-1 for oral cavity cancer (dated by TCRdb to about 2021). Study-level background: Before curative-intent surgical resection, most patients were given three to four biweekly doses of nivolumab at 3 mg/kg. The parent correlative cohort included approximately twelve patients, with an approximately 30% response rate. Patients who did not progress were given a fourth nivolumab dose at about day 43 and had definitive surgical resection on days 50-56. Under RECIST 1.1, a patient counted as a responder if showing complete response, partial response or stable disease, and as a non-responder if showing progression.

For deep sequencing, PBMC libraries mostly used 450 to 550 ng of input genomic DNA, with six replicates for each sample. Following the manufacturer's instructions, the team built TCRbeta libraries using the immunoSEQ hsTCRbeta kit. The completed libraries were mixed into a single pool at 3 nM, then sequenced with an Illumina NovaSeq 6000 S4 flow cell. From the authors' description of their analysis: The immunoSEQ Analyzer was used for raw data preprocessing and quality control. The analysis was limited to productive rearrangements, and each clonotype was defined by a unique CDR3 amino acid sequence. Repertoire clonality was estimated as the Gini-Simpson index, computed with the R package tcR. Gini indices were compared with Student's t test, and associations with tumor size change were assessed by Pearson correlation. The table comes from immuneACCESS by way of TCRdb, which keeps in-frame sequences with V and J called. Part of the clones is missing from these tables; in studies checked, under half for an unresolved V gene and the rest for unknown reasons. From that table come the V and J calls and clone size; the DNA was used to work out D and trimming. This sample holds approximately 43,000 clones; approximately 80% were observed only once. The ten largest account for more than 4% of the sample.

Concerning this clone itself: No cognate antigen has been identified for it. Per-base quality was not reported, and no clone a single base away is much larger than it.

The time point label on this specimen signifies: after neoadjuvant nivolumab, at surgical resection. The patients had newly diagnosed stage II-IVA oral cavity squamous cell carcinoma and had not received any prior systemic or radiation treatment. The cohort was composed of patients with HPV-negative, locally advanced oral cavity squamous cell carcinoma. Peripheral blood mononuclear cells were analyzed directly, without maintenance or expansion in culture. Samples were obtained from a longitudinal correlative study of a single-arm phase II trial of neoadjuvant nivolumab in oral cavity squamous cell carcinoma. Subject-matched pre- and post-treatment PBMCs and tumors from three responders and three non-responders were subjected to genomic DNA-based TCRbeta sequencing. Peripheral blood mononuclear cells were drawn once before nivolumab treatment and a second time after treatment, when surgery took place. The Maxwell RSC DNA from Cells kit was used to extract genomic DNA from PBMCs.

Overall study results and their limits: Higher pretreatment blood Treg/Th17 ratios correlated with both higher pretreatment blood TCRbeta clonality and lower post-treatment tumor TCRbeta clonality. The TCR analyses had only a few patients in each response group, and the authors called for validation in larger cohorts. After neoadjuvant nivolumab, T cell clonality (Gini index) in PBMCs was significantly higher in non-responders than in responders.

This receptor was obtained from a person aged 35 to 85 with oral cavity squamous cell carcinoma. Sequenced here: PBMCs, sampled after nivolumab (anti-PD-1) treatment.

The DNA reads as follows: TGTGCCATTGCTCCGGGAGGTCCCTATGGCTACACCTTC. This codes for CAIAPGGPYGYTF. The rearrangement joined TRBV30 to TRBJ1-2; the D segment cannot be called with confidence. The trim is 8 bases for V and 4 bases for J, with a gap of 17 bases between the germline ends. The CDR3, from cysteine to phenylalanine, totals 13 residues. Only the CDR3 DNA is retained, 39 bases long and in frame from the first base. The CDR1 and CDR2 encoded by the germline V gene (reference sequence) are GTSNPN and SVGIG.